The 13 T cell receptor beta chains in this list originate from one sample, sequenced in a study of neurological immune-mediated disorders (dated by TCRdb to between 2018 and 2021). Library preparation used 5' RACE. Sequenced using an Illumina HiSeq 2500. In-frame beta chains were kept once TCRdb had trimmed the public reads at Q25 with fastp and called clones with MiXCR. Each entry merges the rows of one CDR3 protein and shows their most common DNA and genes. This sample is represented by around 40,000 distinct CDR3 sequences; less than 9% of them were singletons. Just over 5.5% of the sample lies in the top ten. Sequencing was carried out using CD4+ T cells from blood. The receptors come from a man in his fifties in good health.

The table lists this clonotype with many counts. The chain couples TRBV4-1 to TRBJ2-4; TRBD2 might be the D (5 bases). V was cut by 0 bases and J by 7 bases, with 13 bases left in between. Germline values: CDR1 MGHRA, CDR2 YSYEKL. The CDR3 is 15 residues long. CDR3: CASSQDPGRRNIQYF. In nucleotides, the CDR3 is TGCGCCAGCAGCCAAGATCCGGGGAGAAGGAACATTCAGTACTTC.

This clonotype has a count of ten or more. Here the CDR3 DNA reads TGTGCCAGCAGTTTTCGGGACTATCGCACAGATACGCAGTATTTT. Translating it yields CASSFRDYRTDTQYF. The V call is TRBV28, the J call TRBJ2-3; 7 positions agree with TRBD2. V was clipped by 3 bases and J by 1 base; unmatched bases: 4. The germline V gene encodes CDR1 MDHEN and CDR2 SYDVKM. CDR3 size: 15 residues.

V is TRBV27 and J is TRBJ1-1, with a possible D match to TRBD1 (5 bases). CDR1 and CDR2 (germline): MNHEY, SMNVEV (reference sequence). The V end was cut by 3 bases, the J end by 1 base, with 9 bases between. The CDR3 runs to 14 residues. In nucleotides, the CDR3 is TGTGCCAGCAGTTTTTGGGGGGGGAACACTGAAGCTTTCTTT. This sequence encodes CASSFWGGNTEAFF.

This clonotype was recorded at least ten times. The V call is TRBV5-1, the J call TRBJ1-4; D gene unclear. The ends were cut back, 4 bases at V and 0 bases at J, with 7 bases in the middle. The CDR3 consists of 14 residues. Germline V gene data show CDR1 as SGHRS and CDR2 as YFSETQ. The CDR3 bases are TGCGCCAGCAGCACCGGGACAACTAATGAAAAACTGTTTTTT. Its translation: CASSTGTTNEKLFF. Looking up the rest from reference TRBV5-1 and TRBJ1-4 gives the full variable domain: KAGVTQTPRYLIKTRGQQVTLSCSPISGHRSVSWYQQTPGQGLQFLFEYFSETQRNKGNFPGRFSGRQFSNSRSEMNVSTLELGDSALYLCASSTGTTNEKLFFGSGTQLSVL.

This clonotype was recorded at least ten times. The V call is TRBV21-1, the J call TRBJ2-1; the D call TRBD2 from the table was never checked on the DNA. TRBV21-1 is labeled a pseudogene. This CDR3 contains 20 residues. CDR3 coding DNA: TGTGCCAGCAGCAAAGGGGGACTAGCGGAAATCTTTACTCCCTACAATGAGCAGTTCTTC. The encoded protein is CASSKGGLAEIFTPYNEQFF.

This clonotype appeared many times. The rearrangement joins TRBV20-1 to TRBJ2-3, with TRBD2 matching over 9 bases. V lost 6 bases, J lost 0 bases, and 4 bases stayed unmatched. There are 14 residues in the CDR3. From germline, CDR1 is DFQATT and CDR2 SNEGSKA (reference sequence). The CDR3 DNA sequence: TGCAGTGCGGCTAGCGGGATTAGCACAGATACGCAGTATTTT. Residues: CSAASGISTDTQYF.

This clonotype was counted ten times or more. The CDR3 region has the DNA TGTGCCAGCAGCATAGCGGGAGGGGGAGTCGAGACCCAGTACTTC. This gives the protein CASSIAGGGVETQYF. The chain combines TRBV6-5 with TRBJ2-5; 11 positions agree with TRBD2. V was pared by 6 bases and J by 5 bases, with 8 bases of the junction left unmatched. Germline V CDR1 and CDR2: MNHEY, SVGAGI. The CDR3 runs 15 residues.

This clonotype ranks as medium-sized (0.01 to 0.1%). This chain uses TRBV29-1 with TRBJ1-1, with D uncertain. CDR1 SQVTM and CDR2 ANQGSEA come from the germline V gene. CDR3 length equals 12 residues. Deletions cut 5 bases from V and 5 bases from J, with 12 bases between. This chain's CDR3 is CSVKSPGTEAFF. DNA of the CDR3: TGCAGCGTTAAGTCACCGGGGACTGAAGCTTTCTTT. Full variable domain (missing parts from reference TRBV29-1 and TRBJ1-1): SAVISQKPSRDICQRGTSLTIQCQVDSQVTMMFWYRQQPGQSLTLIATANQGSEATYESGFVIDKFPISRPNLTFSTLTVSNMSPEDSSIYLCSVKSPGTEAFFGQGTRLTVV.

This clonotype showed up just a few times. At one boundary the junction diverges from the germline segment, which might be a read error. The V and J genes are TRBV7-8 and TRBJ1-5; D call uncertain. CDR3 length: 14 amino acids. Germline CDR1 and CDR2: SGHVS and FQNEAQ. In nucleotides, the CDR3 is TGTACCAGCAGCTCCGTCAGGAGCAATCAGCCCCAGCATTTT. It encodes CTSSSVRSNQPQHF.

This clonotype has at least ten counts. A junction end diverges from the germline sequence, so it may reflect a read error. The genes are TRBV10-3 and TRBJ1-5; weak D call: TRBD1 (5 bases). The CDR3 runs to 14 residues. Germline values: CDR1 ENHRY, CDR2 SYGVKD. The CDR3 DNA is TGTGCCATCAGCCCGGGACCGTTCAATCAGCCCCGGCATTTT. Its protein product is CAISPGPFNQPRHF.

The sample holds many counts of this clonotype. The V gene is TRBV14, the J gene TRBJ2-2; D is unclear. Germline loops: CDR1 SGHDN, CDR2 FVKESK. The CDR3 runs 14 residues. The V end was cut by 0 bases, the J end by 5 bases, with 7 bases between. The CDR3 DNA reads TGTGCCAGCAGCCAAGACACGGGTACCGGGGAGCTGTTTTTT. Protein: CASSQDTGTGELFF.

This clonotype came up many times. The V gene is TRBV5-1, the J gene TRBJ2-2; a possible D gene is TRBD1 (6 bases). Germline V gene data show CDR1 as SGHRS and CDR2 as YFSETQ. Trimming took 6 bases from V and 1 from J, leaving 10 bases between them. This CDR3 comprises 14 residues. The CDR3 loop is CASTGQMNTGELFF. In DNA form, the CDR3 reads TGCGCCAGCACCGGACAGATGAACACCGGGGAGCTGTTTTTT.

This clonotype was observed at least ten times. The J gene is TRBJ2-7, the V gene TRBV7-9, with 7 bases identical to TRBD2. The CDR3 covers 14 residues. V lost 4 bases to trimming and J lost 5 bases; unmatched junction nucleotides: 8. The germline CDR1 and CDR2 sequences are SEHNR and FQNEAQ (reference sequence). The CDR3 sequence is CASSSREVGHEQYF. The DNA for the CDR3 is TGTGCCAGCAGCTCCCGGGAGGTAGGCCACGAGCAGTACTTC.